This entry lists 10 T cell receptor beta chains sequenced from one sample in a study of identical twins. TCRdb processed the 5' RACE reads anew with MiXCR; each CDR3 protein has one entry. The sample comprises roughly 750,000 distinct CDR3 sequences, 21% of which are singletons, and around 4.5% rests with the top ten. A further study also used this sample, focusing on T cells expressing NK-cell markers.

Sequenced: PBMCs. The receptor set was obtained from a woman aged 18-29 years in good health.

This clonotype appeared many times. V usage is TRBV11-2 and J usage is TRBJ2-5, with D uncertain. The CDR3 extends over 13 amino acids. Per germline, CDR1 SGHAT and CDR2 FQNNGV. The ends were cut back, 0 bases at V and 3 bases at J, with 5 bases in the middle. For the CDR3, the DNA is TGTGCCAGCAGCTTAGAACCAGAAGAGACCCAGTACTTC. Its protein is CASSLEPEETQYF.

This clonotype came up a few times. The chain uses TRBV6-1 and TRBJ2-5, with 8 bases fitting TRBD1. This CDR3 has 14 residues. V gave up 5 bases and J gave up 2 bases; unmatched junction bases: 4. The germline CDR1 and CDR2 sequences are MNHNS and SASEGT. CDR3 in amino acids: CASSPGQVQETQYF. CDR3 nucleotides: TGTGCCAGCAGTCCGGGACAGGTTCAAGAGACCCAGTACTTC.

The sample holds many counts of this clonotype. The chain is built from TRBV10-3 and TRBJ2-1; D possibly corresponds to TRBD2 (6 bases). Germline CDR1 is ENHRY and CDR2 is SYGVKD. The V end lost 0 bases, the J end lost 0 bases, and 6 bases lay between the germline ends. CDR3 length: 15 residues. The CDR3 loop is CAISESGGSYNEQFF. The CDR3 DNA reads as TGTGCCATCAGTGAGTCGGGGGGCTCCTACAATGAGCAGTTCTTC.

The rearrangement uses TRBV20-1 and TRBJ2-3, with D unresolved. From germline, CDR1 is DFQATT and CDR2 SNEGSKA (reference sequence). The CDR3 is made up of 12 amino acids. V was cut by 3 bases and J by 6 bases, with 10 bases left in between. CDR3 DNA sequence: TGCAGTGCTAGCGCCCTTATGGATACGCAGTATTTT. Protein: CSASALMDTQYF.

The CDR3 here is CASSLGGGMNYEQYF. CDR3 nucleotides: TGTGCCAGCAGCTTAGGCGGCGGCATGAACTACGAGCAGTACTTC. The V gene is TRBV7-6, the J gene TRBJ2-7; D gene unclear. The length of the CDR3 is 15 residues. CDR1 SGHVS and CDR2 FNYEAQ come from the germline V gene. Trimming stripped 1 base from V and 3 bases from J, with 13 bases between.

This chain joins TRBV7-8 and TRBJ1-1; D is uncertain. Germline values: CDR1 SGHVS, CDR2 FQNEAQ. This CDR3 contains 11 residues. V was clipped by 8 bases and J by 7 bases, with 11 bases between them. In DNA form, the CDR3 reads TGTGCCAGCCGTTACGGGAATGAAGCTTTCTTT. Residues: CASRYGNEAFF.

The J gene is TRBJ2-2, the V gene TRBV6-4, with 7 bases aligning to TRBD2. The germline V gene encodes CDR1 MRHNA and CDR2 SNTAGT. J was trimmed by 7 bases and V by 4 bases; bases with no gene match: 3. The CDR3 runs to 13 residues. The CDR3 region is CASSGLAGGELFF. CDR3 DNA sequence: TGTGCCAGCAGTGGCTTAGCGGGCGGGGAGCTGTTTTTT.

J is TRBJ2-1 and V is TRBV6-1; D is unresolved. CDR3 length: 16 amino acids. Trimming took 7 bases from V and 4 from J, leaving 20 bases between them. The germline V gene encodes CDR1 MNHNS and CDR2 SASEGT. CDR3 in amino acids: CASTEWGGQFYNEQFF. CDR3 DNA: TGTGCCAGCACCGAATGGGGTGGGCAGTTTTACAATGAGCAGTTCTTC.

The chain is built from TRBV12-3 or TRBV12-4 and TRBJ1-1; no clear D. This CDR3 has 15 amino acids. V lost 2 bases, J lost 1 base, and 11 bases lay in between. The CDR3 nucleotides read TGTGCCAGCAGTTTAACACCAGATCGGAACACTGAAGCTTTCTTT. Its translation: CASSLTPDRNTEAFF.

This clonotype has a handful of counts. CDR3 DNA: TGTGCCAGCAGCCGAGAACTAGCGGGAGGGACAAGGGCCGGGGAGCTGTTTTTT. This translates into CASSRELAGGTRAGELFF. The chain recombines TRBV11-2 with TRBJ2-2; TRBD2 matches at 13 bases. This CDR3 spans 18 amino acids. Germline CDR1 SGHAT, CDR2 FQNNGV. The junction had 12 bases not matched to a gene; V was cut back by 5 bases and J by 6 bases. Full variable domain (remainder filled in from reference TRBV11-2 and TRBJ2-2): EAGVAQSPRYKIIEKRQSVAFWCNPISGHATLYWYQQILGQGPKLLIQFQNNGVVDDSQLPKDRFSAERLKGVDSTLKIQPAKLEDSAVYLCASSRELAGGTRAGELFFGEGSRLTVL.